Included here is one T cell receptor beta chain sequence, with context. Its antigen is still unknown. This record comes from a study of CD8 T cells in ankylosing spondylitis. The study, taken as a whole, reports: One TCR beta motif, made up of eight highly homologous variants, appeared characteristic of ankylosing spondylitis blood. Within matched ankylosing spondylitis synovial fluid, disease-linked clones were reportedly significantly enriched.

TCRdb re-derived calls from the 5' RACE reads in MiXCR, one entry per CDR3 protein. The data contain about 540,000 distinct CDR3 sequences, about 13% of them singletons. Per the germline V gene, CDR1 is SGHRS and CDR2 is YFSETQ. The CDR3 covers 16 residues. The V segment lost 1 base and the J segment 0 bases; nucleotides outside the gene matches: 4. The sequence derives from a male donor with ankylosing spondylitis. The material sequenced was blood, either unsorted or a sorted T cell fraction (not recorded which). The chain carries TRBV5-1 and TRBJ2-4; 7 bases align to TRBD1. The DNA of the CDR3 is TGCGCCAGCAGCTTGCCCTACAGGGGAGCCAAAAACATTCAGTACTTC. Translation: CASSLPYRGAKNIQYF.